The 10 T cell receptor beta chains reported below all come from one sample, sequenced in a study of blood T cell repertoires in COVID-19. Clones were sequenced by immunoSEQ multiplex PCR, and TCRdb holds only the in-frame ones, with some missing. This table holds fewer than 80,000 clones, about nine tenths found once. The specimen sequenced was peripheral blood. Receptor source: a man under 40 with acute or convalescent COVID-19.

The chain employs TRBV19 and TRBJ2-1; possibly TRBD1 for D (7 bases). From germline, CDR1 is LNHDA and CDR2 SQIVND (reference sequence). The CDR3 sequence is 15 residues long. V lost 5 bases, J lost 6 bases, and 17 bases lay in between. Written as DNA, the CDR3 is TGTGCCAGTAGTCCTCTAAGACAGGGAGGCAATGAGCAGTTCTTC. It encodes CASSPLRQGGNEQFF.

This clone was counted a few times. The chain couples TRBV9 to TRBJ1-1, with 8 positions matching TRBD1. V was pared by 6 bases and J by 4 bases, with 8 bases of the junction left unmatched. The CDR3 contains 14 residues. CDR1 and CDR2 (germline): SGDLS, YYNGEE. The chain's CDR3 is CASTQTGVATEAFF. CDR3 sequence (DNA): TGTGCCAGCACCCAGACAGGGGTCGCCACTGAAGCTTTCTTT. The entire variable domain, with the rest obtained from reference TRBV9 and TRBJ1-1, is as follows: DSGVTQTPKHLITATGQRVTLRCSPRSGDLSVYWYQQSLDQGLQFLIQYYNGEERAKGNILERFSAQQFPDLHSELNLSSLELGDSALYFCASTQTGVATEAFFGQGTRLTVV.

V usage is TRBV2 and J usage is TRBJ1-2; D remains ambiguous. The CDR3 runs to 13 residues. Germline CDR1 reads SNHLY; CDR2 reads FYNNEI. Trimming removed 1 base from V and 7 bases from J, with 10 bases in between. CDR3 protein: CASSEGRIGGYTF. The CDR3 nucleotides are TGTGCCAGCAGTGAAGGGAGGATAGGTGGCTACACCTTC.

The chain joins TRBV3-1 (or the pseudogene TRBV3-2) to TRBJ1-2, with 7 bases matching TRBD1. V shed 4 bases and J 0 bases; nucleotides not matched to a gene: 5. The CDR3 spans 15 residues. Per the germline V gene, CDR1 is LGHDT and CDR2 is YNNKEL (reference sequence). The CDR3 sequence: CASSLRGTANYGYTF. DNA of the CDR3: TGTGCCAGCAGCCTACGCGGGACAGCTAACTATGGCTACACCTTC.

This chain connects TRBV5-1 to TRBJ1-1; unclear D gene. Deletions cut 6 bases from V and 1 base from J, with 19 bases between. From germline, CDR1 is SGHRS and CDR2 YFSETQ. The CDR3 runs 16 residues. CDR3 residues: CASNEFTDGRNTEAFF. DNA for the CDR3: TGCGCCAGCAACGAGTTTACAGATGGGAGGAACACTGAAGCTTTCTTT.

J is TRBJ1-5 and V is TRBV27, with 8 bases identical to TRBD1. V was clipped by 7 bases and J by 5 bases; unmatched bases: 7. Germline CDR1 reads MNHEY; CDR2 reads SMNVEV (reference sequence). The CDR3 consists of 14 residues. CDR3 region: CASTPSGQDQPQHF. DNA of the CDR3: TGTGCCAGCACCCCCTCGGGACAGGATCAGCCCCAGCATTTT.

This sequence joins TRBV30 and TRBJ1-2, with 7 bases fitting TRBD1. V lost 2 bases, J lost 2 bases, and 2 bases stayed unmatched. The CDR3 sequence is 13 residues long. CDR1 and CDR2 (germline): GTSNPN, SVGIG (reference sequence). CDR3 nucleotides: TGTGCCTGGAGTCACAGGGGAAACTATGGCTACACCTTC. This encodes CAWSHRGNYGYTF.

This clone was observed a few times. As DNA, the CDR3 is TGCAGCGCCGGTCCCGGGACAGGGAACACTGAAGCTTTCTTT. Protein sequence: CSAGPGTGNTEAFF. The chain carries TRBV29-1 and TRBJ1-1; 8 bases map to TRBD1. With 7 bases clipped from V and 1 base from J, the junction kept 8 bases outside the gene matches. The CDR3 covers 14 residues. CDR1 and CDR2 (germline): SQVTM, ANQGSEA.

The rearrangement joins TRBV3-1 (or the pseudogene TRBV3-2) to TRBJ1-6, with a tentative D call TRBD1 (6 bases). The CDR3 loop spans 15 amino acids. The germline gives CDR1 LGHDT, CDR2 YNNKEL (reference sequence). Between the trimmed V and J ends, which lost 0 bases and 9 bases, there was a span of 12 bases. The CDR3 region is CASSQDYRAGSPLHF. The CDR3 nucleotides are TGTGCCAGCAGCCAAGATTACAGGGCTGGTTCACCCCTCCACTTT.

This chain links TRBV2 with TRBJ1-1; the match to TRBD1 covers 7 bases. Losses at the gene ends were 7 bases for V and 5 bases for J; bases not matched to a gene: 13. The CDR3 length is 15 residues. Germline assignment: CDR1 SNHLY and CDR2 FYNNEI. The CDR3 region has the DNA TGTGCCAGCACGATCGACAGGGCTGTAAAAACTGAAGCTTTCTTT. Protein sequence: CASTIDRAVKTEAFF.